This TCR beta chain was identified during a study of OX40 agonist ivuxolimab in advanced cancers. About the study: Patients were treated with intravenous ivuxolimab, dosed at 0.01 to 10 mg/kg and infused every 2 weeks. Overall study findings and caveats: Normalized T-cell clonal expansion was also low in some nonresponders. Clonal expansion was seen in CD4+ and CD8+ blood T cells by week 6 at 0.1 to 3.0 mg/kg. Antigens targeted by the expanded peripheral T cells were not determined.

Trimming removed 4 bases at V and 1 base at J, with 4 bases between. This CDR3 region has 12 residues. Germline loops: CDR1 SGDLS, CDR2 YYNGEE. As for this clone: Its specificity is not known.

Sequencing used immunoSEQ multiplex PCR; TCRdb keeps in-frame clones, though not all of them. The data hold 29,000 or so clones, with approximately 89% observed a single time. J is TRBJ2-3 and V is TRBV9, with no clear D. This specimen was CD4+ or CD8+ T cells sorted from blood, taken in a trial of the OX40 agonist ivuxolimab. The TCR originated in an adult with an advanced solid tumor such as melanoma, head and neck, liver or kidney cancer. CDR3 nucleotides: TGTGCCAGCAGCCCCCGCACAGATACGCAGTATTTT. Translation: CASSPRTDTQYF. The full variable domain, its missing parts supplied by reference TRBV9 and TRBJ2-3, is DSGVTQTPKHLITATGQRVTLRCSPRSGDLSVYWYQQSLDQGLQFLIQYYNGEERAKGNILERFSAQQFPDLHSELNLSSLELGDSALYFCASSPRTDTQYFGPGTRLTVL.